This T cell receptor beta chain was obtained from a study of siplizumab effects on memory and regulatory T cells. Clones were read by immunoSEQ multiplex PCR, and TCRdb kept only the in-frame ones, dropping some. The sample carries about 52,000 clones, around 97% recorded once. Trimming shortened V by 1 base and J by 3 bases, and 7 bases separated the two germline ends. The V gene's germline CDR1 is MDHEN and CDR2 SYDVKM. CDR3 length: 14 residues. The specimen was naive CD4+ T cells sorted from blood. This chain uses TRBV28 with TRBJ1-5; D is uncertain. The receptor's source is a human donor in good health. The CDR3, as DNA: TGTGCCAGCAGTTTATTACAGATCAATCAGCCCCAGCATTTT. Its protein is CASSLLQINQPQHF.